The next 28 T cell receptor beta chains were all read from a single sample in a study of blood T cell repertoires in COVID-19. Assay used: immunoSEQ multiplex PCR; TCRdb lists only in-frame clones, some missing. The sample yields over 200,000 clones, more than 75% seen once. Source material: PBMCs or T cells enriched from blood (not recorded which). The source is a man between 18 and 29 years old who had recovered from COVID-19.

The chain couples TRBV18 to TRBJ2-7; 9 bases align to TRBD1. The trim removed 6 bases at V and 9 bases at J, leaving 12 bases unmatched. The CDR3 has 14 residues. Germline V CDR1 and CDR2: KGHSH, LQKENI. In DNA form, the CDR3 reads TGTGCCAGCTCGGCCGGGACAGGGTACGAGCGGCAGTACTTC. Residues: CASSAGTGYERQYF. The variable domain in full, completed from reference TRBV18 and TRBJ2-7, reads NAGVMQNPRHLVRRRGQEARLRCSPMKGHSHVYWYRQLPEEGLKFMVYLQKENIIDESGMPKERFSAEFPKEGPSILRIQQVVRGDSAAYFCASSAGTGYERQYFGPGTRLTVT.

CDR3 sequence reads: CATETGDNSPLHF. The CDR3 DNA sequence: TGTGCCACCGAGACAGGGGATAATTCACCCCTCCACTTT. V usage is TRBV10-3 and J usage is TRBJ1-6; TRBD1 aligns across 8 bases. This CDR3 region has 13 residues. Trimming removed 10 bases from V and 5 bases from J; junction bases left unmatched: 4. Germline V gene data show CDR1 as ENHRY and CDR2 as SYGVKD.

This clone came up once. The chain links TRBV18 to TRBJ2-3; D not certain. The V and J ends lost 0 bases and 0 bases respectively, with 7 bases between them. CDR1 and CDR2 (germline): KGHSH, LQKENI. CDR3 length: 15 amino acids. Here the CDR3 DNA reads TGTGCCAGCTCACCACCGGGCCCTAGCACAGATACGCAGTATTTT. It specifies CASSPPGPSTDTQYF. Based on the CDR3 plus reference TRBV18 and TRBJ2-3, the full variable domain is NAGVMQNPRHLVRRRGQEARLRCSPMKGHSHVYWYRQLPEEGLKFMVYLQKENIIDESGMPKERFSAEFPKEGPSILRIQQVVRGDSAAYFCASSPPGPSTDTQYFGPGTRLTVL.

The V call is TRBV28, the J call TRBJ1-5; TRBD1 is a possible D gene (6 bases). CDR3 length: 14 residues. Germline V gives CDR1 MDHEN, CDR2 SYDVKM. The ends were cut back, 8 bases at V and 7 bases at J, with 18 bases in the middle. DNA for the CDR3: TGTGCCAGCGAAGGTAGGGGGTTATGGCAGCCCCAGCATTTT. It encodes CASEGRGLWQPQHF. Based on the CDR3 plus reference TRBV28 and TRBJ1-5, the full variable domain is DVKVTQSSRYLVKRTGEKVFLECVQDMDHENMFWYRQDPGLGLRLIYFSYDVKMKEKGDIPEGYSVSREKKERFSLILESASTNQTSMYLCASEGRGLWQPQHFGDGTRLSIL.

The sample holds a few counts of this clone. The chain combines TRBV6-4 with TRBJ2-5; the match to TRBD2 covers 11 bases. CDR1 is MRHNA, CDR2 SNTAGT, per germline. V lost 5 bases, J lost 2 bases, and 4 bases stayed unmatched. This CDR3 has 15 amino acids. CDR3: CASSKTSGTQETQYF. CDR3 nucleotides: TGTGCCAGCAGTAAGACTAGCGGGACTCAAGAGACCCAGTACTTC.

The genes are TRBV7-9 and TRBJ1-3; D call uncertain. This CDR3 spans 14 amino acids. Germline V gives CDR1 SEHNR, CDR2 FQNEAQ (reference sequence). V gave up 3 bases and J gave up 0 bases, with 6 bases separating them. The CDR3, as DNA: TGTGCCAGCAGCTTGGCAAACTCTGGAAACACCATATATTTT. This codes for CASSLANSGNTIYF.

The chain uses TRBV28 and TRBJ1-2, with D maybe TRBD1 (5 bases). Germline V gene data show CDR1 as MDHEN and CDR2 as SYDVKM. The CDR3 covers 14 residues. With 2 bases removed from V and 1 base from J, the gap between germline ends came to 8 bases. CDR3: CASSLQGGNYGYTF. The CDR3 region has the DNA TGTGCCAGCAGTTTACAGGGTGGTAACTATGGCTACACCTTC.

This clone was recorded at least ten times. The chain uses TRBV6-5 and TRBJ2-2; 9 bases are a match to TRBD1. The ends lost 4 bases at V and 6 bases at J; junction bases unmatched: 3. Germline loops: CDR1 MNHEY, CDR2 SVGAGI. The CDR3 contains 14 residues. CDR3 nucleotide sequence: TGTGCCAGCAGTTCCGGGACAGGGCCCGGGGAGCTGTTTTTT. Its translation is CASSSGTGPGELFF.

The chain is built from TRBV5-1 and TRBJ1-5; D gene unclear. The germline gives CDR1 SGHRS, CDR2 YFSETQ. The CDR3 spans 16 residues. V gave up 4 bases and J gave up 4 bases, with 18 bases separating them. The CDR3 loop reads CASSLEGVGANQPQHF. The CDR3 nucleotides read TGCGCCAGCAGCCTCGAGGGAGTGGGAGCTAATCAGCCCCAGCATTTT.

V gene TRBV10-2 combines with J gene TRBJ2-2, with 9 positions matching TRBD2. V lost 4 bases, J lost 6 bases, and 6 bases stayed unmatched. This CDR3 region has 15 residues. CDR1 is WSHSY, CDR2 SAAADI, per germline. The CDR3 DNA sequence: TGCGCCAGCAGTGGCTTGTCTAGCGGGGCCGGGGAGCTGTTTTTT. This gives the protein CASSGLSSGAGELFF.

This rearrangement joins TRBV5-6 to TRBJ1-6; D unclear. This CDR3 is built from 15 residues. The V and J ends lost 4 bases and 9 bases respectively, with 17 bases between them. Germline V gene lookup returns CDR1 SGHDT and CDR2 YYEEEE. The CDR3 is CASSLYPPGISPLHF. The CDR3 DNA follows: TGTGCCAGCAGCCTATACCCGCCAGGAATTTCACCCCTCCACTTT.

The rearrangement uses TRBV15 and TRBJ2-7; the match to TRBD1 covers 12 bases. Trimming cost V 5 bases and J 4 bases; bases outside gene matches: 9. In germline, CDR1 is LNHNV, CDR2 YYDKDF (reference sequence). This CDR3 spans 16 amino acids. CDR3 residues: CATSRPGTGGGYEQYF. CDR3 DNA sequence: TGTGCCACCAGCCGTCCCGGGACAGGGGGCGGTTACGAGCAGTACTTC.

This sequence joins TRBV6-6 and TRBJ2-1, with D possibly being TRBD1 (6 bases). Trimming cost V 0 bases and J 8 bases, with 17 bases left between them. Germline V lookup: CDR1 MNHNY, CDR2 SVGAGI (reference sequence). CDR3 length: 16 amino acids. In nucleotides, the CDR3 is TGTGCCAGCAGTTACTCCCAGGGGCGAGTTTCGGATGAGCAGTTCTTC. Translated: CASSYSQGRVSDEQFF.

The chain joins TRBV24-1 to TRBJ1-4; possibly TRBD1 for D (5 bases). CDR1 and CDR2 (germline): KGHDR, SFDVKD. CDR3 size: 14 residues. V shed 4 bases and J shed 8 bases, with 13 bases lying between them. The CDR3 region has the DNA TGTGCCACCAGTGAAGGGACGGAGGGGGAAAAACTGTTTTTT. This sequence encodes CATSEGTEGEKLFF.

The chain employs TRBV25-1 and TRBJ2-1, with TRBD2 identical over 15 bases. The CDR3 covers 14 residues. CDR1 is MGHDK and CDR2 is SYGVNS in the germline V gene. V was clipped by 6 bases and J by 7 bases; unmatched bases: 1. The CDR3 DNA follows: TGTGCCAGCAGGGGGACTAGCGGGAGGAATGAGCAGTTCTTC. Its translation: CASRGTSGRNEQFF.

The V gene is TRBV5-8, the J gene TRBJ1-2; possible D gene TRBD1, 6 bases. Trimming took off 2 bases at V and 2 bases at J, with 13 bases between the two ends. The germline CDR1 and CDR2 sequences are SGHTS and YDEGEE. This CDR3 has 15 amino acids. The CDR3 loop reads CASSFLTGPNYGYTF. The CDR3 nucleotides are TGTGCCAGCAGCTTTTTGACAGGCCCAAACTATGGCTACACCTTC.

This chain links TRBV5-1 with TRBJ1-1; 11 positions match TRBD1. The CDR3 runs 16 residues. Germline CDR1 is SGHRS and CDR2 is YFSETQ. V dropped 4 bases and J dropped 5; count of bases not matched to a gene: 10. CDR3 DNA: TGCGCCAGCAGCGTAGGACAGGGGGCCATTCGGACTGAAGCTTTCTTT. It translates to CASSVGQGAIRTEAFF.

The chain links TRBV23-1 to TRBJ1-2, with D maybe TRBD1 (5 bases). Being an ORF, TRBV23-1 has a function that is uncertain. Trimming took off 4 bases at V and 4 bases at J, with 19 bases between the two ends. CDR3 size: 16 residues. DNA of the CDR3: TGCGCCAGCAGTCGACCACAGGTCCCACGATTCTATGGCTACACCTTC. Translated, it gives CASSRPQVPRFYGYTF.

V is TRBV7-3 and J is TRBJ2-1; 11 nucleotides align to TRBD2. There are 15 residues in the CDR3. J lost 5 bases, V lost 2 bases, and 2 bases had no gene match. Germline loops: CDR1 SGHTA, CDR2 FQGTGA. CDR3 in amino acids: CASSLGTSGDNEQFF. DNA of the CDR3: TGTGCCAGCAGCTTAGGGACTAGCGGAGACAATGAGCAGTTCTTC.

The V and J genes are TRBV5-1 and TRBJ2-1; 11 nucleotides align to TRBD2. Germline V gives CDR1 SGHRS, CDR2 YFSETQ. This CDR3 spans 15 amino acids. With V trimmed by 0 bases and J by 10 bases, 6 bases remained unmatched. CDR3 in DNA: TGCGCCAGCAGCTTGGCCCTAGCGGGGGGCCTGGAGCAGTTCTTC. This sequence encodes CASSLALAGGLEQFF.

The chain has TRBV3-1 (or the pseudogene TRBV3-2) and TRBJ2-5; the D gene is possibly TRBD1 (5 bases). Trimming left V 7 bases short and J 2 bases short, with 11 bases between. The CDR3 covers 13 residues. The V gene's germline CDR1 is LGHDT and CDR2 YNNKEL (reference sequence). CDR3 protein: CASTSDSQETQYF. The CDR3 region has the DNA TGTGCCAGCACCTCCGACAGTCAAGAGACCCAGTACTTC.

The CDR3 loop is CATSDSITLGLAGGLHNEQFF. As DNA, the CDR3 is TGTGCCACCAGTGACTCGATAACCCTGGGACTAGCGGGAGGTCTGCACAATGAGCAGTTCTTC. The gene calls are TRBV24-1 and TRBJ2-1; 15 bases fit TRBD2. Germline CDR1 reads KGHDR; CDR2 reads SFDVKD. The V gene end was trimmed by 4 bases and the J gene end by 5 bases; junction bases not matched to a gene: 17. CDR3 size: 21 residues.

V and J are TRBV27 and TRBJ2-5; TRBD2 agrees at 12 bases. Trimming removed 6 bases from V and 7 bases from J; junction bases left unmatched: 9. CDR3 length: 15 residues. The V gene's germline CDR1 is MNHEY and CDR2 SMNVEV (reference sequence). CDR3 amino acids: CASSGLAGRQGTQYF. For the CDR3, the DNA is TGTGCCAGCAGCGGACTAGCGGGACGGCAGGGGACCCAGTACTTC.

This clone has just a few counts. The CDR3 DNA sequence: TGTGCCAGCAGTGAAGTAGATGGGGGGGGCCCCTACAATGAGCAGTTCTTC. This sequence encodes CASSEVDGGGPYNEQFF. This chain joins TRBV6-1 and TRBJ2-1; possible D gene TRBD2, 7 bases. Looked up from germline, CDR1 is MNHNS and CDR2 is SASEGT. The length of the CDR3 is 17 residues. V dropped 1 base and J dropped 2 bases, with 15 bases sitting between them.

Here the CDR3 DNA reads TGCGCCAGCAGCCAAGATCCCCACAGGGCAATCTATGGCTACACCTTC. Amino acids: CASSQDPHRAIYGYTF. The chain recombines TRBV4-1 with TRBJ1-2, with D perhaps TRBD1 (6 bases). Germline V gene lookup returns CDR1 MGHRA and CDR2 YSYEKL. The CDR3 runs to 16 residues. The V gene lost 0 bases and the J gene lost 4 bases, with 15 bases spanning the gap.

This chain joins TRBV3-1 (or the pseudogene TRBV3-2) and TRBJ2-2, with a possible D match to TRBD2 (5 bases). In germline, CDR1 is LGHDT, CDR2 YNNKEL (reference sequence). The CDR3 covers 13 residues. V lost 1 base, J lost 11 bases, and 11 bases lay in between. Here the CDR3 reads CASSQVTRGELFF. The CDR3 DNA reads TGTGCCAGCAGCCAAGTCACCCGGGGAGAGCTGTTTTTT.

The chain has TRBV9 and TRBJ2-7; D may be TRBD2 (6 bases). CDR3 length: 13 amino acids. CDR1 SGDLS and CDR2 YYNGEE come from the germline V gene. V was pared by 4 bases and J by 1 base, with 9 bases between. CDR3: CASSPGESYEQYF. CDR3 sequence (DNA): TGTGCCAGCAGCCCGGGGGAATCCTACGAGCAGTACTTC.

This chain joins TRBV19 and TRBJ2-4; no clear D gene. The length of the CDR3 is 12 residues. Germline assignment: CDR1 LNHDA and CDR2 SQIVND (reference sequence). The V end lost 3 bases, the J end lost 7 bases, and 7 bases lay between the germline ends. The CDR3 sequence is CASSIGANIQYF. The CDR3 DNA sequence: TGTGCCAGTAGTATCGGTGCGAACATTCAGTACTTC. Full variable domain (remainder filled in from reference TRBV19 and TRBJ2-4): DGGITQSPKYLFRKEGQNVTLSCEQNLNHDAMYWYRQDPGQGLRLIYYSQIVNDFQKGDIAEGYSVSREKKESFPLTVTSAQKNPTAFYLCASSIGANIQYFGAGTRLSVL.